The following is a TCR beta chain sequence with its context. Its target is unknown. One entry per CDR3 protein, called by TCRdb with MiXCR from the RT-PCR reads. This sample carries approximately 680,000 distinct CDR3 sequences, approximately 14% of them seen once, and the ten largest clones take under 14%. Per the germline V gene, CDR1 is SGHVS and CDR2 is FNYEAQ. The CDR3 runs to 16 residues. Between the trimmed V and J ends, which lost 5 bases and 4 bases, there was a span of 15 bases. This sample stems from a study of response to subunit inactivated influenza vaccine. Findings and caveats of the study: Few new T cells, the authors suggested, are recruited by each seasonal influenza vaccination.

This sample comprised PBMCs from blood, obtained less than 13 days after vaccination. The receptor was isolated from a man aged 50 to 60 who received an inactivated influenza vaccine. The V gene is TRBV7-6, the J gene TRBJ2-6; D is possibly TRBD2 (6 bases). The CDR3 region has the DNA TGTGCCAGCAGCCGACTACCCGGGAGCGGGGCCAACGTCCTGACTTTC. It encodes CASSRLPGSGANVLTF.